The present entry profiles one T cell receptor beta chain with its context. What it recognizes is unknown. These data originate in a study of shared clonotypes between healthy human individuals. Study-level points and caveats: Rarefaction indicated that sorted-subset sequencing remained incomplete although depth was large.

It was about 180 ng DNA, approximately 30,000 T cell genomes, that sorted-subset replicate PCRs used. Only in-frame clones appear in the TCRdb table, and some are missing; sequencing was by immunoSEQ multiplex PCR. The sample consists of about 680,000 clones, about 92% of them appearing once. Naive CD8 populations comprised CD45RO-negative cells positively selected for CCR7, excluding terminally differentiated effector memory CD45RA+ cells. The study enrolled healthy HIV-negative adults without recent acute infections or vaccinations as donors. Caucasian adults residing in Nashville, Tennessee made up all the donors. Looked up from germline, CDR1 is SGHNT and CDR2 is YYREEE (reference sequence). The CDR3 totals 15 residues. Trimming shortened V by 4 bases and J by 1 base, and 14 bases separated the two germline ends.

The rearrangement joins TRBV5-4 to TRBJ1-2; D is ambiguous. Material for sequencing was naive CD8+ T cells sorted from blood. This TCR came from a young man in good health. The CDR3 protein is CASSEDIYGNYGYTF. CDR3 sequence (DNA): TGTGCCAGCAGCGAAGACATCTACGGTAACTATGGCTACACCTTC.